The 32 T cell receptor beta chains below were found in one sample sequenced in a study of T cells in Graves' hyperthyroidism and ophthalmopathy. The CDR3 regions of TCR beta were amplified from RNA transcripts. During a first-round RT-PCR of the TCR CDR3, the HTBI primer set was used. MiXCR, applied by TCRdb to the multiplex PCR reads, yields one record per CDR3 protein. The sample holds about 520,000 distinct CDR3 sequences; around a quarter are singletons and the top ten take 11%. Sequencing was carried out using blood. The origin of the receptors is a woman younger than 45 with Graves' ophthalmopathy.

This clonotype was seen at least ten times. The junction and the germline gene differ at one end; a read error may be behind it. J is TRBJ2-5 and V is TRBV7-8; maybe TRBD1 (5 bases). The CDR3 runs 15 residues. The germline CDR1 and CDR2 sequences are SGHVS and FQNEAQ. This CDR3 reads CASSLAGHGQGTQYF. In nucleotides, the CDR3 is TGTGCCAGCAGCTTAGCCGGACACGGCCAAGGGACCCAGTACTTC. Drawing the rest from reference TRBV7-8 and TRBJ2-5, the complete variable domain is GAGVSQSPRYKVAKRGQDVALRCDPISGHVSLFWYQQALGQGPEFLTYFQNEAQLDKSGLPSDRFFAERPEGSVSTLKIQRTQQEDSAVYLCASSLAGHGQGTQYFGPGTRLLVL.

The chain combines TRBV6-9 with TRBJ1-2; a weak D match, TRBD1 (5 bases). The CDR3 totals 12 residues. From germline, CDR1 is MNHGY and CDR2 SVAAGI. CDR3 residues: CASGAPNYGYTF. The CDR3 DNA follows: TGTGCGTCCGGGGCCCCCAACTATGGCTACACCTTC.

This sequence joins TRBV11-2 and TRBJ2-3; D possibly matches TRBD1 or TRBD2 (7 bases each). The CDR3 loop spans 15 amino acids. Per the germline V gene, CDR1 is SGHAT and CDR2 is FQNNGV. V lost 1 base, J lost 4 bases, and 12 bases lay in between. In DNA form, the CDR3 reads TGTGCCAGCAGCTTAGTTTCAGGGGGGGCAGATACGCAGTATTTT. Its translation is CASSLVSGGADTQYF.

Many counts were recorded for this clonotype. The rearrangement uses TRBV12-3 or TRBV12-4 and TRBJ1-1; D ambiguous. V lost 6 bases and J lost 6, with 11 bases in between. CDR3 length: 12 amino acids. CDR3 sequence reads: CASSLVPSEAFF. CDR3 coding DNA: TGTGCCAGCAGCCTCGTCCCCTCTGAAGCTTTCTTT.

This clonotype was picked up many times. An end of the junction does not agree with germline; a read error may underlie this. The rearrangement links TRBV6-1 to TRBJ1-1; maybe TRBD1 (5 bases). Germline CDR1 reads MNHNS; CDR2 reads SASEGT. The CDR3 contains 13 residues. This CDR3 reads CASSEGVNTEAFF. CDR3 sequence (DNA): TGTGCCAGCAGCGAAGGGGTGAACACTGAAGCTTTCTTT.

In this sample, this clonotype turned up many times. CDR3 residues: CATNDRNTGELFF. CDR3 sequence (DNA): TGTGCCACCAACGACAGGAACACCGGGGAGCTGTTTTTT. The rearrangement links TRBV24-1 to TRBJ2-2; weak D call: TRBD1 (5 bases). Germline V gives CDR1 KGHDR, CDR2 SFDVKD. The CDR3 consists of 13 residues. Trimming removed 8 bases from V and 1 base from J, with 7 bases in between.

This clonotype was seen more than once but under ten times. The gene calls are TRBV12-3 or TRBV12-4 and TRBJ2-5; D is perhaps TRBD1 (6 bases). V was trimmed by 3 bases and J by 5 bases, leaving 10 bases between them. The CDR3 runs 13 residues. CDR3 in amino acids: CASSFGQFETQYF. The DNA for the CDR3 is TGTGCCAGCAGTTTTGGACAGTTTGAGACCCAGTACTTC.

This clonotype was counted many times. The chain is built from TRBV2 and TRBJ1-2, with D perhaps matching TRBD1 (6 bases). The germline gives CDR1 SNHLY, CDR2 FYNNEI. CDR3 size: 14 residues. Trimming shortened V by 2 bases and J by 7 bases, and 14 bases separated the two germline ends. The CDR3 DNA reads TGTGCCAGCAGTGAATGGGGCAGGGGCTTTGGCTACACCTTC. This translates into CASSEWGRGFGYTF.

The CDR3 nucleotides are TGTGCCAGCAGCCCAGGACACGGAGGCCACACTGAAGCTTTCTTT. Translated, it gives CASSPGHGGHTEAFF. The chain has TRBV5-5 and TRBJ1-1; D may be TRBD1 (5 bases). V was trimmed by 4 bases and J by 3 bases, leaving 16 bases between them. CDR3 length equals 15 residues. CDR1 and CDR2 (germline): SGHKS, YYEKEE (reference sequence).

This clonotype was observed many times. CDR3 nucleotides: TGTGCCAGCAGCGGTGAGGGAGTGAACTATGGCTACACCTTC. The encoded protein is CASSGEGVNYGYTF. The chain has TRBV6-1 and TRBJ1-2; no reliable D call. The germline V gene encodes CDR1 MNHNS and CDR2 SASEGT. The V end lost 6 bases, the J end lost 2 bases, and 13 bases lay between the germline ends. The CDR3 is made up of 14 amino acids.

For the CDR3, the DNA is TGTGCCAGCAGCGTAGGGGGACAGGGCAAGGACACTGAAGCTTTCTTT. The encoded protein is CASSVGGQGKDTEAFF. The gene calls are TRBV9 and TRBJ1-1, with 9 bases lining up with TRBD1. Per germline, CDR1 SGDLS and CDR2 YYNGEE. The length of the CDR3 is 16 residues. J lost 3 bases, V lost 0 bases, and 6 bases had no gene match.

The genes are TRBV6-1 and TRBJ2-7; D call uncertain. Germline V gene data show CDR1 as MNHNS and CDR2 as SASEGT. The CDR3 extends over 12 amino acids. V lost 8 bases, J lost 3 bases, and 11 bases lay in between. CDR3 sequence reads: CASGRVYYEQYF. In DNA form, the CDR3 reads TGTGCCAGCGGTCGGGTGTACTACGAGCAGTACTTC.

This clonotype was detected ten times or more. This chain links TRBV2 with TRBJ2-2; D gene ambiguous. Germline assignment: CDR1 SNHLY and CDR2 FYNNEI. The CDR3 loop spans 14 amino acids. Trimming took 7 bases from V and 4 from J, leaving 13 bases between them. Here the CDR3 DNA reads TGTGCCAGCATGGTAGAGAGTACCACCGGGGAGCTGTTTTTT. It is translated as CASMVESTTGELFF.

There are a few counts of this clonotype. The V and J genes are TRBV6-1 and TRBJ1-6; 8 positions agree with TRBD1. This CDR3 has 17 residues. Looked up from germline, CDR1 is MNHNS and CDR2 is SASEGT. V shed 6 bases and J 1 base; nucleotides not matched to a gene: 8. The CDR3 sequence is CASRAGQVASYNSPLHF. The CDR3 bases are TGTGCCAGCAGAGCGGGACAGGTCGCTTCCTATAATTCACCCCTCCACTTT.

There are a few counts of this clonotype. The chain couples TRBV6-5 to TRBJ2-5, with D unclear. The CDR3 covers 12 residues. The germline V and J ends were trimmed by 7 bases and 7 bases, with 13 bases remaining between them. Germline V gene sequence: CDR1 MNHEY, CDR2 SVGAGI. The CDR3 coding sequence is TGTGCCAGCAACCACGGCACCGGGACCCAGTACTTC. As protein: CASNHGTGTQYF.

This clonotype was seen repeatedly, ten times or more. The chain uses TRBV5-1 and TRBJ2-7, with a possible D match to TRBD2 (5 bases). V lost 0 bases and J 1 base, leaving 11 bases between the germline ends. This CDR3 spans 15 amino acids. Germline V lookup: CDR1 SGHRS, CDR2 YFSETQ. The CDR3 reads CASSLAGWNSYEQYF. DNA for the CDR3: TGCGCCAGCAGCTTGGCGGGGTGGAATTCCTACGAGCAGTACTTC.

This clonotype occurred many times. The rearrangement uses TRBV6-5 and TRBJ1-2; D is unresolved. The CDR3 has 13 amino acids. V lost 6 bases and J lost 4, with 12 bases in between. The germline V gene has CDR1 MNHEY and CDR2 SVGAGI. The CDR3: CASRPQAGYGYTF. The CDR3 DNA sequence: TGTGCCAGCAGACCGCAGGCAGGCTATGGCTACACCTTC.

This clonotype was counted at least ten times. A clone one base away is much larger, so this may be a read error. Without the conserved terminal phenylalanine or tryptophan, this CDR3 likely stems from a read error. The chain combines TRBV2 with TRBJ2-2; 7 nucleotides line up with TRBD2. With V trimmed by 6 bases and J by 1 base, 5 bases remained unmatched. Germline CDR1 is SNHLY and CDR2 is FYNNEI. The CDR3 consists of 15 residues. This chain's CDR3 is CASRGDYLNTGELFL. The CDR3 coding sequence is TGTGCCAGCAGGGGGGACTATCTGAACACCGGGGAGCTGTTTCTT.

The sample holds many counts of this clonotype. The V call is TRBV19, the J call TRBJ1-5; a possible D gene is TRBD1 (5 bases). The V gene's germline CDR1 is LNHDA and CDR2 SQIVND (reference sequence). The CDR3 has 14 amino acids. Trimming cost V 3 bases and J 12 bases, with 18 bases left between them. DNA for the CDR3: TGTGCCAGTAGTATTCGTTCACAGGCCCACTACCAGCATTTT. This codes for CASSIRSQAHYQHF. The whole variable domain, filled in from reference TRBV19 and TRBJ1-5, reads DGGITQSPKYLFRKEGQNVTLSCEQNLNHDAMYWYRQDPGQGLRLIYYSQIVNDFQKGDIAEGYSVSREKKESFPLTVTSAQKNPTAFYLCASSIRSQAHYQHFGDGTRLSIL.

The CDR3 nucleotides read TGTGCCAGCAGTACGGACAGGGGGGTAATGGCCGGGGAGCTGTTTTTT. Translated: CASSTDRGVMAGELFF. This rearrangement joins TRBV6-1 to TRBJ2-2, with 10 bases aligning to TRBD1. The CDR3 length is 16 residues. V was clipped by 5 bases and J by 6 bases; unmatched bases: 9. Germline V gene lookup returns CDR1 MNHNS and CDR2 SASEGT.

This clonotype was recorded many times. The chain has TRBV28 and TRBJ1-2, with 7 bases aligning to TRBD1. V lost 6 bases, J lost 4 bases, and 5 bases stayed unmatched. The CDR3 has 13 amino acids. Germline-derived CDR1 and CDR2 are MDHEN and SYDVKM. The CDR3 loop reads CASRGDRIYGYTF. CDR3 coding DNA: TGTGCCAGCAGGGGGGACAGAATCTATGGCTACACCTTC.

J is TRBJ1-1 and V is TRBV20-1; a weak D match, TRBD1 (5 bases). The CDR3 runs 15 residues. Trimming shortened V by 2 bases and J by 0 bases, and 13 bases separated the two germline ends. Germline loops: CDR1 DFQATT, CDR2 SNEGSKA (reference sequence). CDR3 loop: CSARLGAFMNTEAFF. In DNA, the CDR3 is TGCAGTGCTAGACTTGGGGCGTTCATGAACACTGAAGCTTTCTTT.

CDR3 nucleotide sequence: TGTGCCAGCAGCTGGGGACAGTCTACCCTTAACTATGGCTACACCTTC. It specifies CASSWGQSTLNYGYTF. The chain recombines TRBV11-2 with TRBJ1-2; 7 nucleotides agree with TRBD1. V trimming: 4 bases; J trimming: 1 base; junction bases outside the gene matches: 9. Germline V gene lookup returns CDR1 SGHAT and CDR2 FQNNGV. This CDR3 spans 16 amino acids.

Concerning this clonotype: This could be a read error, since a much larger clone is one nucleotide away. V usage is TRBV2 and J usage is TRBJ1-1; a possible D gene is TRBD1 (5 bases). Germline V gene lookup returns CDR1 SNHLY and CDR2 FYNNEI. CDR3 length equals 13 residues. CDR3 nucleotides: TGTGCCAGTTCCTTTTCCAGGGAGGGTGAAGCTGTCTTT. Its protein is CASSFSREGEAVF.

This clonotype came up many times. CDR3 sequence reads: CASSYAGSGDYEQYF. The DNA for the CDR3 is TGTGCCAGCAGTTACGCAGGATCGGGGGACTACGAGCAGTACTTC. The chain joins TRBV6-5 to TRBJ2-7, with a possible D match to TRBD2 (6 bases). V lost 2 bases, J lost 3 bases, and 14 bases lay in between. Germline values: CDR1 MNHEY, CDR2 SVGAGI. This CDR3 spans 15 amino acids.

There are many counts of this clonotype. This chain links TRBV7-8 with TRBJ2-7; 7 positions agree with TRBD1. Germline CDR1 reads SGHVS; CDR2 reads FQNEAQ. V shed 5 bases and J 0 bases; nucleotides not matched to a gene: 7. CDR3 length: 15 amino acids. CDR3 protein: CASSLGTANSYEQYF. The CDR3 nucleotides read TGTGCCAGCAGCCTCGGGACAGCGAACTCCTACGAGCAGTACTTC. The whole variable domain, filled in from reference TRBV7-8 and TRBJ2-7, reads GAGVSQSPRYKVAKRGQDVALRCDPISGHVSLFWYQQALGQGPEFLTYFQNEAQLDKSGLPSDRFFAERPEGSVSTLKIQRTQQEDSAVYLCASSLGTANSYEQYFGPGTRLTVT.

The sample holds a few counts of this clonotype. This chain links TRBV4-1 with TRBJ1-1; 8 bases are a match to TRBD1. V shed 4 bases, J shed 4 bases, and the junction held 2 bases outside the gene matches. Germline CDR1 and CDR2: MGHRA and YSYEKL. This CDR3 is built from 13 residues. The CDR3 sequence is CASSRTGTTEAFF. In nucleotides, the CDR3 is TGCGCCAGCAGCCGGACAGGGACCACTGAAGCTTTCTTT.

The table lists this clonotype with many counts. This chain uses TRBV27 with TRBJ1-2; D is undetermined. Trimming removed 3 bases at V and 6 bases at J, with 17 bases between. Germline CDR1 reads MNHEY; CDR2 reads SMNVEV (reference sequence). This CDR3 spans 15 amino acids. This CDR3 is CASSFFPSDGHGYTF. The CDR3 region has the DNA TGTGCCAGCAGTTTTTTCCCCTCTGACGGTCATGGCTACACCTTC.

This clonotype was observed many times. The CDR3 here is CAWSLHRNQPQHF. CDR3 coding DNA: TGTGCCTGGAGTCTGCACAGGAATCAGCCCCAGCATTTT. The J gene is TRBJ1-5, the V gene TRBV30, with TRBD1 as a possible D gene (5 bases). The CDR3 loop spans 13 amino acids. The V gene's germline CDR1 is GTSNPN and CDR2 SVGIG (reference sequence). The V end was cut by 2 bases, the J end by 4 bases, with 9 bases between.

This chain connects TRBV20-1 to TRBJ2-7; possibly TRBD1 for D (5 bases). V shed 3 bases and J shed 0 bases, with 27 bases lying between them. Germline CDR1 DFQATT, CDR2 SNEGSKA (reference sequence). The CDR3 extends over 19 amino acids. The CDR3 reads CSASSIGANAGSGSYEQYF. Written as DNA, the CDR3 is TGCAGTGCTAGTAGTATTGGGGCCAATGCCGGTTCGGGCTCCTACGAGCAGTACTTC.

The CDR3 nucleotides are TGTGCCAGCAGTTCCGATACCTCGAGCAATCAGCCCCAGCATTTT. Encoded protein: CASSSDTSSNQPQHF. The chain employs TRBV28 and TRBJ1-5; no definite D call. The V gene's germline CDR1 is MDHEN and CDR2 SYDVKM. CDR3 size: 15 residues. The V end lost 4 bases, the J end lost 1 base, and 11 bases lay between the germline ends.

In this sample, this clonotype turned up many times. This chain joins TRBV7-2 and TRBJ2-7; 9 bases are shared with TRBD2. J lost 0 bases, V lost 5 bases, and 5 bases had no gene match. The CDR3 has 15 residues. Germline V gene data show CDR1 as SGHTA and CDR2 as FQGNSA. CDR3 coding DNA: TGTGCCAGCAGCCTTTCTAGCGGGGACTCCTACGAGCAGTACTTC. It yields the protein CASSLSSGDSYEQYF.